These 17 T cell receptor beta chains were all obtained from the same sample, sequenced in a study of blood T cell repertoires in COVID-19. Produced via immunoSEQ multiplex PCR; TCRdb's table is partial and in-frame only. The table lists around 250,000 clones, about 87% of them singletons. The specimen was peripheral blood. Every receptor here comes from a human donor in a cohort sampled during active COVID-19.

This chain connects TRBV5-8 to TRBJ1-2; no firm D call. The CDR3 runs 13 residues. Deletions cut 5 bases from V and 2 bases from J, with 10 bases between. The germline V gene has CDR1 SGHTS and CDR2 YDEGEE. The CDR3 loop is CASSRGLNYGYTF. DNA for the CDR3: TGTGCCAGCAGTCGTGGGCTAAACTATGGCTACACCTTC.

This CDR3 is CAISRAGSYNEQFF. For the CDR3, the DNA is TGTGCCATCAGTAGAGCGGGGAGCTACAATGAGCAGTTCTTC. This rearrangement joins TRBV10-3 to TRBJ2-1; 7 bases match TRBD2. The V and J ends lost 5 bases and 3 bases, in that order; junction bases with no gene match: 4. CDR3 size: 14 residues. Germline V gene data show CDR1 as ENHRY and CDR2 as SYGVKD.

V usage is TRBV11-3 and J usage is TRBJ2-5, with D hard to call. V was cut by 1 base and J by 5 bases, with 8 bases left in between. This CDR3 contains 13 residues. Germline lookup yields CDR1 SGHNT and CDR2 YENEEA. Here the CDR3 reads CASSLGMQETQYF. The CDR3 DNA reads TGTGCCAGCAGCTTAGGAATGCAGGAGACCCAGTACTTC.

CDR3 nucleotide sequence: TGTGCCAGCAGTTCCAAGCCCAACACTGAAGCTTTCTTT. Amino acids: CASSSKPNTEAFF. The V gene is TRBV6-5, the J gene TRBJ1-1, with unresolved D. V lost 4 bases to trimming and J lost 2 bases, with 8 bases between them. This CDR3 is built from 13 residues. Germline assignment: CDR1 MNHEY and CDR2 SVGAGI.

The chain employs TRBV24-1 and TRBJ1-1; unclear D gene. Trimming removed 1 base from V and 4 bases from J, with 6 bases in between. Germline values: CDR1 KGHDR, CDR2 SFDVKD. This CDR3 comprises 13 residues. CDR3 nucleotide sequence: TGTGCCACCAGTGATTTAACAGCCACTGAAGCTTTCTTT. Protein: CATSDLTATEAFF.

This clone appeared a few times. V gene TRBV9 combines with J gene TRBJ2-1; 10 bases line up with TRBD2. The CDR3 extends over 14 amino acids. Unmatched junction bases numbered 6, after V lost 3 bases and J lost 9 bases. The V gene's germline CDR1 is SGDLS and CDR2 YYNGEE. DNA of the CDR3: TGTGCCAGCAGCGCAGCGGGAGGGCCAGGTGAGCAGTTCTTC. It yields the protein CASSAAGGPGEQFF.

This clone has a handful of counts. The junction does not match germline at one end; this may be a read error. The chain recombines TRBV7-7 with TRBJ2-5, with 8 bases aligning to TRBD2. Germline V gene data show CDR1 as SSHAT and CDR2 as FNYEAQ (reference sequence). The CDR3 loop spans 15 amino acids. The DNA for the CDR3 is TGTGCTAGCAGCTTAGCTGTTCGGGGGGGAGAGACCCAGTACTTC. This translates into CASSLAVRGGETQYF. Based on the CDR3 plus reference TRBV7-7 and TRBJ2-5, the full variable domain is GAGVSQSPRYKVTKRGQDVTLRCDPISSHATLYWYQQALGQGPEFLTYFNYEAQPDKSGLPSDRFSAERPEGSISTLTIQRTEQRDSAMYRCASSLAVRGGETQYFGPGTRLLVL.

This rearrangement joins TRBV6-6 to TRBJ2-3; 7 bases line up with TRBD2. Germline trimming cut 2 bases from V and 4 bases from J; bases unmatched to any gene: 3. CDR1 is MNHNY, CDR2 SVGAGI, per germline (reference sequence). The CDR3 spans 14 residues. The CDR3 region is CASSYGGRSDTQYF. The CDR3 bases are TGTGCCAGCAGTTACGGCGGGAGATCAGATACGCAGTATTTT.

In this sample, this clone turned up once. This sequence joins TRBV4-2 and TRBJ1-1; TRBD1 might be the D (6 bases). This CDR3 is built from 14 residues. From germline, CDR1 is LGHNA and CDR2 YNFKEQ. The V end lost 2 bases, the J end lost 4 bases, and 11 bases lay between the germline ends. CDR3 nucleotide sequence: TGTGCCAGCAGCCAACCAGGGGCGGCCACTGAAGCTTTCTTT. As protein: CASSQPGAATEAFF.

This rearrangement joins TRBV10-1 to TRBJ2-2, with 9 bases lining up with TRBD2. From germline, CDR1 is WNHNN and CDR2 SYGVQD (reference sequence). Germline trimming cut 4 bases from V and 1 base from J; bases unmatched to any gene: 4. CDR3 length: 16 residues. The CDR3 region is CASSVSSGMNTGELFF. CDR3 bases: TGCGCCAGCAGTGTCTCTAGCGGGATGAACACCGGGGAGCTGTTTTTT.

The chain joins TRBV21-1 to TRBJ1-5. TRBV21-1 corresponds to a pseudogene. The CDR3 consists of 15 residues. The CDR3 spells CASSKVEGGGQPQHF. The CDR3 DNA is TGTGCCAGCAGCAAAGTGGAGGGCGGAGGTCAGCCCCAGCATTTT.

Comments on this clone: The sample carries other DNA sequences with the same CDR3. The chain joins TRBV19 to TRBJ1-5, with TRBD1 matching 7 bases. Germline loops: CDR1 LNHDA, CDR2 SQIVND (reference sequence). The J segment lost 4 bases and the V segment lost 4 bases, leaving 1 base of the junction unmatched. This CDR3 has 13 amino acids. In nucleotides, the CDR3 is TGTGCCAGTAGTACGACAGGGAATCAGCCCCAGCATTTT. It yields the protein CASSTTGNQPQHF.

This clone was observed a few times. The rearrangement links TRBV12-3 or TRBV12-4 to TRBJ1-6; weak D call: TRBD1 (5 bases). The CDR3 extends over 13 amino acids. V lost 5 bases and J 10 bases, leaving 12 bases between the germline ends. The CDR3 spells CASSLRVGSPLHF. The CDR3 DNA sequence: TGTGCCAGCAGTCTCAGGGTAGGGTCACCCCTCCACTTT.

The chain recombines TRBV6-2 or TRBV6-3 with TRBJ1-1; D call uncertain. This CDR3 comprises 18 residues. With 3 bases removed from V and 0 bases from J, the gap between germline ends came to 20 bases. The V gene's germline CDR1 is MNHEY and CDR2 SVGEGT. CDR3 sequence (DNA): TGTGCCAGCAGTTATTATAGCTCCGCGGCCAATATGAACACTGAAGCTTTCTTT. Its protein is CASSYYSSAANMNTEAFF.

V and J are TRBV2 and TRBJ1-2; D is undetermined. There are 13 residues in the CDR3. Germline V CDR1 and CDR2: SNHLY, FYNNEI. V was cut by 6 bases and J by 2 bases, with 10 bases left in between. CDR3 sequence reads: CASSGLPNYGYTF. DNA of the CDR3: TGTGCCAGCAGCGGACTACCCAACTATGGCTACACCTTC. The variable domain in full, completed from reference TRBV2 and TRBJ1-2, reads EPEVTQTPSHQVTQMGQEVILRCVPISNHLYFYWYRQILGQKVEFLVSFYNNEISEKSEIFDDQFSVERPDGSNFTLKIRSTKLEDSAMYFCASSGLPNYGYTFGSGTRLTVV.

The chain has TRBV6-2 or TRBV6-3 and TRBJ2-7; D possibly corresponds to TRBD1 (6 bases). This CDR3 region has 13 residues. In germline, CDR1 is MNHEY, CDR2 SVGEGT. Trimming removed 5 bases from V and 0 bases from J, with 8 bases in between. The CDR3 loop is CASSRTASYEQYF. The CDR3, as DNA: TGTGCCAGCAGTAGGACAGCCTCCTACGAGCAGTACTTC.

The chain recombines TRBV10-2 with TRBJ1-6, with D uncertain. Germline V CDR1 and CDR2: WSHSY, SAAADI. Deletions cut 4 bases from V and 6 bases from J, with 10 bases between. The CDR3 loop spans 14 amino acids. The CDR3 bases are TGCGCCAGCAGTGTGTCGGGCCTTAATTCACCCCTCCACTTT. Translated: CASSVSGLNSPLHF.